The 28 T cell receptor beta chains below come from one sample, sequenced in a study of blood T cell repertoires in COVID-19. The assay was immunoSEQ multiplex PCR, and TCRdb's table has in-frame clones only and misses some. The data show 300,000 to 350,000 clones, approximately 86% seen once. The sequenced sample was PBMCs or T cells enriched from blood (not recorded which). The receptors derive from a woman in her thirties or forties with acute COVID-19.

The chain has TRBV7-9 and TRBJ2-1, with TRBD2 identical over 10 bases. This CDR3 region has 14 residues. Germline lookup yields CDR1 SEHNR and CDR2 FQNEAQ (reference sequence). The ends lost 7 bases at V and 5 bases at J; junction bases unmatched: 5. The CDR3 coding sequence is TGTGCCAGCACCCGGACTAGCGGAGACAATGAGCAGTTCTTC. This gives the protein CASTRTSGDNEQFF.

This chain uses TRBV28 with TRBJ1-1, with 7 positions matching TRBD1. Germline V gene data show CDR1 as MDHEN and CDR2 as SYDVKM. J lost 6 bases, V lost 1 base, and 14 bases had no gene match. The CDR3 is 17 amino acids. CDR3 sequence reads: CASSLYTLTGMFAEAFF. The CDR3 nucleotides read TGTGCCAGCAGTTTATACACCTTGACAGGGATGTTCGCTGAAGCTTTCTTT.

This clone was found a few times. The rearrangement links TRBV25-1 to TRBJ1-4; maybe TRBD1 (5 bases). The germline V gene has CDR1 MGHDK and CDR2 SYGVNS. The CDR3 has 14 amino acids. With 2 bases removed from V and 6 bases from J, the gap between germline ends came to 10 bases. For the CDR3, the DNA is TGTGCCAGCAGTGAACCAGGGTTGGATGAAAAACTGTTTTTT. Protein product: CASSEPGLDEKLFF.

This clone was observed a single time. The rearrangement joins TRBV28 to TRBJ1-5; TRBD1 agrees at 7 bases. CDR1 is MDHEN and CDR2 is SYDVKM in the germline V gene. Unmatched junction bases numbered 9, after V lost 9 bases and J lost 1 base. This CDR3 has 15 residues. CDR3 in DNA: TGTGCCAGTAAAAGACAGGGAAGCAGCAATCAGCCCCAGCATTTT. Amino acid sequence: CASKRQGSSNQPQHF.

The V call is TRBV5-1, the J call TRBJ2-5; 9 bases align to TRBD1. CDR3 length: 19 amino acids. From germline, CDR1 is SGHRS and CDR2 YFSETQ. V gave up 4 bases and J gave up 5 bases; unmatched junction bases: 21. This chain's CDR3 is CASSPLAFRRDRDDETQYF. The CDR3 region has the DNA TGCGCCAGCAGCCCTTTGGCCTTCCGCCGGGACAGGGATGATGAGACCCAGTACTTC.

V usage is TRBV20-1 and J usage is TRBJ2-7, with D unclear. Trimming removed 1 base at V and 10 bases at J, with 11 bases between. This CDR3 is 11 amino acids long. Germline values: CDR1 DFQATT, CDR2 SNEGSKA (reference sequence). The CDR3 is CSARGGSLQYF. For the CDR3, the DNA is TGCAGTGCTAGAGGAGGCAGCTTACAGTACTTC.

V and J are TRBV7-3 and TRBJ1-1, with a weak D call TRBD1 (5 bases). Germline CDR1 is SGHTA and CDR2 is FQGTGA. The V end lost 2 bases, the J end lost 3 bases, and 10 bases lay between the germline ends. The CDR3 spans 14 residues. The CDR3 sequence: CASSLQGSDTEAFF. The DNA of the CDR3 is TGTGCCAGCAGCTTACAGGGTTCGGACACTGAAGCTTTCTTT.

The chain uses TRBV12-5 and TRBJ2-3; TRBD2 matches 7 bases. From germline, CDR1 is LGHNT and CDR2 FRNRAP. The CDR3 contains 16 residues. With 4 bases clipped from V and 2 bases from J, the junction kept 9 bases outside the gene matches. CDR3 nucleotides: TGTGCTAGTGGTTCCGATGGGGGGGGACCCACAGATACGCAGTATTTT. Amino acid sequence: CASGSDGGGPTDTQYF.

This chain uses TRBV5-1 with TRBJ2-5, with D maybe TRBD2 (5 bases). The germline V gene encodes CDR1 SGHRS and CDR2 YFSETQ. V was shortened by 4 bases and J by 3 bases, with 13 bases between the two germline ends. The CDR3 consists of 14 residues. DNA of the CDR3: TGCGCCAGCAGCCCAAGGACTGATAAAGAGACCCAGTACTTC. Its translation is CASSPRTDKETQYF.

The J gene is TRBJ2-2, the V gene TRBV2, with D perhaps matching TRBD1 (6 bases). Trimming left V 11 bases short and J 4 bases short, with 17 bases between. The CDR3 is 14 residues long. Germline loops: CDR1 SNHLY, CDR2 FYNNEI. This chain's CDR3 is CAGKQGISTGELFF. CDR3 bases: TGTGCCGGGAAACAGGGTATTAGCACCGGGGAGCTGTTTTTT.

The V and J genes are TRBV28 and TRBJ2-2; 7 positions agree with TRBD2. Trimming took 5 bases from V and 0 from J; bases not matched to a gene: 9. Looked up from germline, CDR1 is MDHEN and CDR2 is SYDVKM. The CDR3 spans 17 residues. The CDR3 spells CASSAPSGKTNTGELFF. Here the CDR3 DNA reads TGTGCCAGCAGTGCCCCTAGCGGAAAAACGAACACCGGGGAGCTGTTTTTT.

This clone was seen more than once but under ten times. The J gene is TRBJ1-1, the V gene TRBV3-1 (or the pseudogene TRBV3-2), with D unclear. The germline V and J ends were trimmed by 6 bases and 2 bases, with 13 bases remaining between them. This CDR3 spans 14 amino acids. In germline, CDR1 is LGHDT, CDR2 YNNKEL (reference sequence). CDR3 loop: CASSLGLANTEAFF. CDR3 DNA sequence: TGTGCCAGCAGTTTAGGACTGGCAAACACTGAAGCTTTCTTT.

This rearrangement joins TRBV28 to TRBJ2-1; 8 bases fit TRBD2. V shed 2 bases and J 5 bases; nucleotides not matched to a gene: 8. Germline V lookup: CDR1 MDHEN, CDR2 SYDVKM. This CDR3 is built from 16 residues. The CDR3 region is CASSLAASGRHNEQFF. As DNA, the CDR3 is TGTGCCAGCAGTTTAGCGGCTAGCGGGCGTCACAATGAGCAGTTCTTC.

The V and J genes are TRBV29-1 and TRBJ1-4, with TRBD1 matching over 7 bases. Trimming removed 5 bases from V and 8 bases from J; junction bases left unmatched: 8. The CDR3 runs 13 residues. Germline lookup yields CDR1 SQVTM and CDR2 ANQGSEA. CDR3: CSVRDSPGEKLFF. CDR3 sequence (DNA): TGCAGCGTTAGGGACAGTCCGGGGGAAAAACTGTTTTTT.

V is TRBV28 and J is TRBJ1-4; the D gene is possibly TRBD1 (6 bases). The V gene's germline CDR1 is MDHEN and CDR2 SYDVKM. This CDR3 comprises 15 residues. Trimming cost V 5 bases and J 1 base, with 11 bases left between them. CDR3 DNA sequence: TGTGCCAGCAGTAACAGGGTTGGAACTAATGAAAAACTGTTTTTT. Protein sequence: CASSNRVGTNEKLFF.

The chain is built from TRBV10-3 and TRBJ2-1; the match to TRBD2 covers 10 bases. V gave up 4 bases and J gave up 3 bases; unmatched junction bases: 0. The length of the CDR3 is 14 residues. Germline lookup yields CDR1 ENHRY and CDR2 SYGVKD. The CDR3 DNA follows: TGTGCCATCAGTGGGACTAGCGGCTACAATGAGCAGTTCTTC. It encodes CAISGTSGYNEQFF.

V and J are TRBV9 and TRBJ1-5, with TRBD1 identical over 8 bases. The V gene end was trimmed by 0 bases and the J gene end by 2 bases; junction bases not matched to a gene: 4. Germline V gene data show CDR1 as SGDLS and CDR2 as YYNGEE. This CDR3 has 16 residues. CDR3 residues: CASSVDRGEGNQPQHF. The CDR3 nucleotides are TGTGCCAGCAGCGTAGACAGGGGGGAGGGCAATCAGCCCCAGCATTTT.

The gene calls are TRBV5-6 and TRBJ1-3; TRBD1 matches at 7 bases. V was clipped by 5 bases and J by 4 bases; unmatched bases: 6. The germline gives CDR1 SGHDT, CDR2 YYEEEE. CDR3 size: 14 residues. The CDR3 loop is CASREGALGNTIYF. The CDR3 bases are TGTGCCAGCAGAGAGGGGGCGTTAGGAAACACCATATATTTT.

The chain links TRBV11-2 to TRBJ2-7; TRBD2 matches 11 bases. CDR1 is SGHAT and CDR2 is FQNNGV in the germline V gene. Trimming took 8 bases from V and 2 from J; bases not matched to a gene: 8. The CDR3 extends over 15 amino acids. The CDR3 DNA reads TGTGCCAGCGGGCGACCGGGACTAGCGGCCTACGAGCAGTACTTC. It is translated as CASGRPGLAAYEQYF.

The CDR3 here is CASSPRLAGAIYNEQFF. The CDR3 DNA reads as TGTGCCAGCAGCCCCAGACTAGCGGGAGCGATCTACAATGAGCAGTTCTTC. The chain has TRBV5-5 and TRBJ2-1, with 12 bases matching TRBD2. V was pared by 4 bases and J by 3 bases, with 8 bases of the junction left unmatched. The CDR3 sequence is 17 residues long. Germline V gene data show CDR1 as SGHKS and CDR2 as YYEKEE (reference sequence).

J is TRBJ1-2 and V is TRBV28; TRBD1 aligns across 7 bases. Unmatched junction bases numbered 8, after V lost 5 bases and J lost 5 bases. This CDR3 is 14 amino acids long. From germline, CDR1 is MDHEN and CDR2 SYDVKM. The CDR3 spells CASSTGAPVYGYTF. The CDR3 nucleotides are TGTGCCAGCAGTACAGGGGCACCGGTTTATGGCTACACCTTC.

V and J are TRBV12-3 or TRBV12-4 and TRBJ1-2, with TRBD1 as a possible D gene (5 bases). V was pared by 5 bases and J by 12 bases, with 19 bases between. The CDR3 runs to 13 residues. This CDR3 is CASSPSYTGPNTF. DNA of the CDR3: TGTGCCAGCAGTCCTTCATACACAGGTCCGAACACCTTC.

The CDR3 spells CSAPRGDGYTF. The CDR3 bases are TGCAGTGCTCCCCGGGGGGATGGCTACACCTTC. V is TRBV20-1 and J is TRBJ1-2; possible D gene TRBD1, 5 bases. Germline V lookup: CDR1 DFQATT, CDR2 SNEGSKA (reference sequence). This CDR3 comprises 11 residues. Trimming stripped 5 bases from V and 6 bases from J, with 10 bases between.

J is TRBJ2-6 and V is TRBV5-1; D is uncertain. Trimming stripped 5 bases from V and 4 bases from J, with 13 bases between. The CDR3 is 15 amino acids. The germline gives CDR1 SGHRS, CDR2 YFSETQ. CDR3 sequence: CASRMSGSGANVLTF. The CDR3 DNA reads as TGCGCCAGCAGAATGTCAGGTTCCGGGGCCAACGTCCTGACTTTC.

This clone was seen a single time. Here the CDR3 DNA reads TGTGCCAGCAGCTTATGGACAGGGGGCAGTGTCGGCTATGGCTACACCTTC. As protein: CASSLWTGGSVGYGYTF. This chain connects TRBV5-5 to TRBJ1-2, with 11 positions matching TRBD1. Trimming removed 2 bases from V and 4 bases from J; junction bases left unmatched: 10. The CDR3 consists of 17 residues. From germline, CDR1 is SGHKS and CDR2 YYEKEE (reference sequence).

The CDR3 sequence is CASSLTANSYNEQFF. CDR3 bases: TGTGCCAGCAGTTTAACAGCCAACTCCTACAATGAGCAGTTCTTC. The rearrangement links TRBV28 to TRBJ2-1, with D unresolved. The CDR3 consists of 15 residues. The V and J ends lost 2 bases and 0 bases respectively, with 8 bases between them. The germline V gene has CDR1 MDHEN and CDR2 SYDVKM.

The J gene is TRBJ1-6, the V gene TRBV4-3; 7 bases map to TRBD1. CDR1 and CDR2 from the germline V gene are LGHNA and YSLEER. The CDR3 is 16 residues long. The trim removed 4 bases at V and 1 base at J, leaving 4 bases unmatched. CDR3 in DNA: TGCGCCAGCAGCCTCGACAGGGAATCCTATAATTCACCCCTCCACTTT. Amino acids: CASSLDRESYNSPLHF.

The genes are TRBV3-1 (or the pseudogene TRBV3-2) and TRBJ2-1; the D gene is possibly TRBD2 (6 bases). CDR3 size: 15 residues. Germline assignment: CDR1 LGHDT and CDR2 YNNKEL (reference sequence). With 7 bases removed from V and 6 bases from J, the gap between germline ends came to 19 bases. The CDR3 sequence: CASTPRAGPTNEQFF. The CDR3 nucleotides read TGTGCCAGCACCCCTAGGGCGGGACCCACCAATGAGCAGTTCTTC.